Listed below are T cell receptor beta chains from one sample, sequenced in a study of blood T cell repertoires in COVID-19. Clones were sequenced by immunoSEQ multiplex PCR, and TCRdb holds only the in-frame ones, with some missing. The data contain 65,000 to 95,000 clones, over 85% of them singletons. The sample comprised peripheral blood. The source is a man in his forties or fifties with active COVID-19. CDR3s include the opening cysteine and the closing phenylalanine or tryptophan. D genes are given only for firm matches. For some rows the clone size is stated as once, few or many, or as a class when expanded; others skip it.

TRBD1	NA	TRBV7-9	TRBJ2-2	CASSHRGQDGELFF	TGTGCCAGCAGTCACAGGGGGCAGGACGGGGAGCTGTTTTTT
NA	NA	TRBV6-2/TRBV6-3	TRBJ1-2	CASSYIIGSDGYTF	TGTGCCAGCAGTTATATTATAGGGAGCGATGGCTACACCTTC
TRBD1	NA	TRBV11-3	TRBJ2-1	CASSSGTGSYNEQFF	TGTGCCAGCAGCTCCGGGACAGGGTCCTACAATGAGCAGTTCTTC
TRBD2	NA	TRBV29-1	TRBJ2-7	CSVGGTSGPYEQYF	TGCAGCGTTGGGGGGACTAGCGGACCCTACGAGCAGTACTTC
NA	NA	TRBV11-3	TRBJ2-6	CASGRWATPPSGANVLTF	TGTGCCAGTGGGAGGTGGGCCACTCCCCCCTCTGGGGCCAACGTCCTGACTTTC
NA	NA	TRBV19	TRBJ2-3	CASSMTPEADTQYF	TGTGCCAGTAGTATGACTCCCGAGGCGGATACGCAGTATTTT
TRBD1	NA	TRBV27	TRBJ2-1	CASSFIAGGIDEQFF	TGTGCCAGCAGTTTTATAGCAGGGGGCATCGATGAGCAGTTCTTC
TRBD1	NA	TRBV12-5	TRBJ1-2	CASGFGQGDGYTF	TGTGCTAGTGGTTTTGGACAGGGGGATGGCTACACCTTC
TRBD2	once	TRBV5-4	TRBJ2-7	CASSLVAGVVREQYF	TGTGCCAGCAGCTTGGTGGCGGGGGTCGTGCGCGAGCAGTACTTC
NA	NA	TRBV6-6	TRBJ2-2	CASSSSNTGELFF	TGTGCCAGCAGTTCGTCCAACACCGGGGAGCTGTTTTTT
NA	NA	TRBV6-2/TRBV6-3	TRBJ2-7	CASSYSIARPHF	TGTGCCAGCAGTTACTCGATAGCACGCCCGCACTTC
NA	NA	TRBV19	TRBJ1-5	CASSKGSNAGFDQPQHF	TGTGCCAGTAGCAAAGGAAGCAACGCGGGGTTTGATCAGCCCCAGCATTTT
NA	NA	TRBV2	TRBJ2-5	CASSVLNSPQYF	TGTGCCAGCAGTGTACTTAACAGTCCCCAGTACTTC
TRBD1	NA	TRBV9	TRBJ1-5	CASSVKRTGGGLPQHF	TGTGCCAGCAGCGTAAAACGGACAGGCGGCGGATTGCCCCAGCATTTT
NA	few	TRBV19	TRBJ1-2	CASSRRDKPQSYGYTF	TGTGCCAGTAGCCGCAGGGACAAACCTCAAAGCTATGGCTACACCTTC
TRBD1	NA	TRBV5-1	TRBJ1-2	CASSLTGENGYTF	TGCGCCAGCAGCCTGACAGGGGAGAACGGCTACACCTTC
NA	NA	TRBV7-2	TRBJ1-2	CASSLASRLIASGYTF	TGTGCCAGCAGCTTAGCGAGTCGGTTAATCGCATCCGGCTACACCTTC
TRBD1	NA	TRBV28	TRBJ2-2	CASSADRVAGELFF	TGTGCCAGCAGTGCGGACAGGGTGGCCGGGGAGCTGTTTTTT
NA	NA	TRBV2	TRBJ2-1	CASSPGTFSYNEQFF	TGTGCCAGCAGTCCCGGGACATTCTCCTACAATGAGCAGTTCTTC
NA	NA	TRBV28	TRBJ1-6	CASSFAGYGSPLHF	TGTGCCAGCAGTTTCGCGGGGTATGGTTCACCCCTCCACTTT
TRBD2	NA	TRBV18	TRBJ2-2	CASSPGLAGFAGELFF	TGTGCCAGCTCACCGGGGCTAGCGGGCTTTGCCGGGGAGCTGTTTTTT
NA	NA	TRBV28	TRBJ1-2	CASSTPKAGWGYTF	TGTGCCAGCAGTACTCCCAAGGCGGGTTGGGGCTACACCTTC
NA	NA	TRBV18	TRBJ1-2	CASSPRGGATNYGYTF	TGTGCCAGCTCACCACGAGGTGGAGCTACTAACTATGGCTACACCTTC
NA	NA	TRBV25-1	TRBJ1-1	CASSEGLNMNTEAFF	TGTGCCAGCAGTGAGGGACTTAACATGAACACTGAAGCTTTCTTT
NA	NA	TRBV18	TRBJ2-7	CASSPSLAEQYF	TGTGCCAGCTCACCATCCTTGGCCGAGCAGTACTTC
NA	NA	TRBV6-2/TRBV6-3	TRBJ1-5	CASSYDLRGGTLYQPQHF	TGTGCCAGCAGTTACGATCTTAGGGGCGGGACGTTGTATCAGCCCCAGCATTTT
NA	once	TRBV29-1	TRBJ1-1	CSVGRGLNTEAFF	TGCAGCGTTGGCAGGGGATTGAACACTGAAGCTTTCTTT
NA	NA	TRBV3-1/TRBV3-2	TRBJ1-3	CASSQRGHGNTIYF	TGTGCCAGCAGCCAAAGAGGGCACGGAAACACCATATATTTT
NA	NA	TRBV10-3	TRBJ1-3	CAISDTRTQRNTIYF	TGTGCCATCAGTGATACGCGGACACAAAGAAACACCATATATTTT
NA	NA	TRBV7-9	TRBJ1-1	CASSLGTGSLAFF	TGTGCCAGCAGCTTGGGGACTGGGAGTCTAGCTTTCTTT
NA	NA	TRBV2	TRBJ2-1	CASSPDMSSYNEQFF	TGTGCCAGCAGTCCCGACATGAGCTCCTACAATGAGCAGTTCTTC
NA	few	TRBV30	TRBJ1-1	CAWSAGDRTIEAFF	TGTGCCTGGAGTGCTGGAGACAGGACCATTGAAGCTTTCTTT
TRBD1	NA	TRBV25-1	TRBJ2-2	CASSEAVSTGRNTGELFF	TGTGCCAGCAGTGAAGCCGTATCGACAGGGAGAAATACCGGGGAGCTGTTTTTT
NA	NA	TRBV4-1	TRBJ1-1	CASSQESISAAFF	TGCGCCAGCAGCCAAGAGTCCATATCTGCGGCTTTCTTT
TRBD2	NA	TRBV6-5	TRBJ2-5	CASNSGKGEKTQYF	TGTGCCAGCAACAGCGGGAAGGGAGAAAAGACCCAGTACTTC
TRBD2	NA	TRBV11-2	TRBJ2-7	CASSKPGTSGSFISEQYF	TGTGCCAGCAGCAAGCCAGGGACTAGCGGGAGCTTTATCTCCGAGCAGTACTTC
NA	NA	TRBV9	TRBJ2-6	CASSVNSLRGANVLTF	TGTGCCAGCAGCGTAAACTCTCTGCGGGGGGCCAACGTCCTGACTTTC
NA	NA	TRBV6-5	TRBJ2-3	CASRRGVGTDTQYF	TGTGCCAGCCGAAGGGGTGTCGGCACAGATACGCAGTATTTT
NA	NA	TRBV14	TRBJ1-6	CASSQTRGNSPLHF	TGTGCCAGCAGCCAAACCAGGGGTAATTCACCCCTCCACTTT
NA	NA	TRBV12-3/TRBV12-4	TRBJ1-2	CASSFAGLGGYTF	TGTGCCAGCAGTTTCGCGGGGTTGGGTGGCTACACCTTC
NA	NA	TRBV5-1	TRBJ2-1	CASSSPGRDEQFF	TGCGCCAGCAGCTCCCCCGGGAGAGATGAGCAGTTCTTC
TRBD1	NA	TRBV18	TRBJ1-6	CASSPPGTGGNSPLHF	TGTGCCAGCTCACCCCCCGGGACAGGGGGTAATTCACCCCTCCACTTT
NA	once	TRBV3-1/TRBV3-2	TRBJ2-2	CASSRQTSTGELFF	TGTGCCAGCAGCCGACAGACATCCACCGGGGAGCTGTTTTTT
NA	NA	TRBV10-3	TRBJ1-2	CAISVRGGNYGYTF	TGTGCCATCAGTGTTAGGGGGGGAAACTATGGCTACACCTTC
TRBD2	NA	TRBV6-6	TRBJ2-7	CASRSSGAPSSYEQYF	TGTGCCAGCAGATCTAGCGGCGCCCCAAGCTCCTACGAGCAGTACTTC
NA	NA	TRBV29-1	TRBJ1-2	CSVEGRSDGYTF	TGCAGCGTTGAAGGCAGGTCCGATGGCTACACCTTC
NA	NA	TRBV6-1	TRBJ2-7	CASSEFLVNYEQYF	TGTGCCAGCAGTGAATTCCTAGTCAACTACGAGCAGTACTTC
TRBD2	NA	TRBV24-1	TRBJ2-1	CATSDPGGFNANEQFF	TGTGCCACCAGTGACCCGGGGGGGTTTAACGCCAATGAGCAGTTCTTC
TRBD1	few	TRBV7-9	TRBJ1-2	CASSSTGVGGYTF	TGTGCCAGCAGCTCCACAGGGGTCGGCGGCTACACCTTC
TRBD1	NA	TRBV27	TRBJ2-3	CASSRPGQGLDTQYF	TGTGCCAGCAGTCGGCCGGGACAGGGGTTAGATACGCAGTATTTT
TRBD1	NA	TRBV18	TRBJ2-7	CASSPTGTEQYF	TGTGCCAGCTCTCCGACAGGGACCGAGCAGTACTTC
NA	NA	TRBV2	TRBJ1-6	CASSGRSSYNSPLHF	TGTGCCAGCAGTGGAAGGAGCTCCTATAATTCACCCCTCCACTTT
NA	NA	TRBV19	TRBJ1-2	CASRTNRSYGYTF	TGTGCCAGTAGGACGAACAGGAGTTATGGCTACACCTTC
TRBD2	NA	TRBV7-9	TRBJ2-3	CASSIPGLHPSNTDTQYF	TGTGCCAGCAGCATTCCGGGACTACACCCTTCGAACACAGATACGCAGTATTTT
NA	NA	TRBV28	TRBJ1-5	CASSLFGRSNQPQHF	TGTGCCAGCAGTTTATTCGGCAGGTCCAATCAGCCCCAGCATTTT
TRBD1	NA	TRBV19	TRBJ1-1	CASSSRTGTAKTEAFF	TGTGCCAGTAGTTCGCGGACAGGGACGGCGAAGACTGAAGCTTTCTTT